Each of the 24 T cell receptor beta chains below was sequenced from the same sample in a study of blood T cell repertoires in COVID-19. Here immunoSEQ multiplex PCR was the method, and the copy in TCRdb shows in-frame clones only, minus some. The sample contains some 120,000 clones, 83% of which appear only once. The sample was peripheral blood. The receptors originated from a man aged 80 or over with active or convalescent COVID-19.

This rearrangement joins TRBV5-4 to TRBJ2-2; 8 positions match TRBD2. Germline CDR1 SGHNT, CDR2 YYREEE (reference sequence). V shed 0 bases and J 7 bases; nucleotides not matched to a gene: 5. This CDR3 comprises 15 residues. In DNA, the CDR3 is TGTGCCAGCAGCTTGGCGGGGGGGCCCGACGGGGAGCTGTTTTTT. The encoded protein is CASSLAGGPDGELFF.

This clone was observed a single time. This chain links TRBV19 with TRBJ1-2; 8 bases fit TRBD1. The CDR3 covers 16 residues. Trimming removed 3 bases from V and 3 bases from J; junction bases left unmatched: 9. Per germline, CDR1 LNHDA and CDR2 SQIVND (reference sequence). This chain's CDR3 is CASSIQATDRDYGYTF. In nucleotides, the CDR3 is TGTGCCAGTAGTATCCAGGCCACGGACAGGGACTATGGCTACACCTTC.

J is TRBJ1-3 and V is TRBV18; D call uncertain. V lost 2 bases to trimming and J lost 0 bases, with 14 bases between them. CDR1 is KGHSH, CDR2 LQKENI, per germline. The CDR3 length is 17 residues. The CDR3 DNA sequence: TGTGCCAGCTCACCATGGTCATTGGAGTCCTCTGGAAACACCATATATTTT. It codes for CASSPWSLESSGNTIYF. The whole variable domain, remainder taken from reference TRBV18 and TRBJ1-3, is NAGVMQNPRHLVRRRGQEARLRCSPMKGHSHVYWYRQLPEEGLKFMVYLQKENIIDESGMPKERFSAEFPKEGPSILRIQQVVRGDSAAYFCASSPWSLESSGNTIYFGEGSWLTVV.

The chain is built from TRBV10-3 and TRBJ2-3; 7 bases fit TRBD1. V lost 3 bases, J lost 5 bases, and 5 bases stayed unmatched. Germline V gene sequence: CDR1 ENHRY, CDR2 SYGVKD. The CDR3 sequence is 14 residues long. DNA for the CDR3: TGTGCCATCAGTGATGGGACAGTGGGAGATACGCAGTATTTT. It is translated as CAISDGTVGDTQYF.

This clone was detected once. This sequence joins TRBV5-1 and TRBJ2-7; D not resolved. Germline assignment: CDR1 SGHRS and CDR2 YFSETQ. Between the trimmed V and J ends, which lost 5 bases and 2 bases, there was a span of 8 bases. The CDR3 loop spans 12 amino acids. In DNA, the CDR3 is TGCGCCAGCAGTGAGTCTGCCTACGAGCAGTACTTC. Translated: CASSESAYEQYF.

The table lists this clone with a count of one. J is TRBJ1-1 and V is TRBV7-3, with D unclear. Looked up from germline, CDR1 is SGHTA and CDR2 is FQGTGA. CDR3 length: 14 amino acids. Trimming left V 5 bases short and J 0 bases short, with 10 bases between. DNA of the CDR3: TGTGCCAGCAGCCAACTGGGCCTGAACACTGAAGCTTTCTTT. Translation: CASSQLGLNTEAFF.

The chain couples TRBV5-1 to TRBJ2-2; tentatively, D is TRBD1 (6 bases). Between the trimmed V and J ends, which lost 2 bases and 8 bases, there was a span of 19 bases. The CDR3 extends over 16 amino acids. The germline V gene has CDR1 SGHRS and CDR2 YFSETQ. CDR3 region: CASSLQTGPKIGELFF. DNA for the CDR3: TGCGCCAGCAGCTTACAGACAGGCCCTAAAATTGGGGAGCTGTTTTTT.

The chain employs TRBV7-9 and TRBJ2-5; TRBD2 agrees at 9 bases. Trimming at V came to 1 base and at J to 0 bases, leaving 3 bases not matched to a gene. Germline V lookup: CDR1 SEHNR, CDR2 FQNEAQ (reference sequence). This CDR3 has 16 residues. CDR3 sequence reads: CASSLVTSGYQETQYF. The CDR3 DNA reads TGTGCCAGCAGCTTAGTTACTAGCGGGTACCAAGAGACCCAGTACTTC.

The V and J genes are TRBV5-4 and TRBJ2-5; no clear D. The germline CDR1 and CDR2 sequences are SGHNT and YYREEE (reference sequence). With 4 bases removed from V and 7 bases from J, the gap between germline ends came to 14 bases. The CDR3 has 13 residues. The CDR3 region is CASSPPGPGTQYF. DNA for the CDR3: TGTGCCAGCAGCCCCCCTGGGCCCGGGACCCAGTACTTC.

This clone has more than one count but fewer than ten. This chain joins TRBV27 and TRBJ2-1, with TRBD2 matching over 8 bases. CDR3 size: 17 residues. J was trimmed by 2 bases and V by 1 base; bases with no gene match: 7. Germline loops: CDR1 MNHEY, CDR2 SMNVEV (reference sequence). In nucleotides, the CDR3 is TGTGCCAGCAGTTTATGGGGCGGGGGGACTGCCTACAATGAGCAGTTCTTC. This sequence encodes CASSLWGGGTAYNEQFF.

J is TRBJ1-4 and V is TRBV19; maybe TRBD1 (6 bases). The length of the CDR3 is 18 residues. Looked up from germline, CDR1 is LNHDA and CDR2 is SQIVND (reference sequence). V was trimmed by 7 bases and J by 7 bases, leaving 28 bases between them. CDR3 protein: CASTTPRGNRVRGEKLFF. In DNA, the CDR3 is TGTGCCAGTACGACGCCGAGAGGGAACAGGGTTCGGGGTGAAAAACTGTTTTTT. The entire variable domain, with the rest obtained from reference TRBV19 and TRBJ1-4, is as follows: DGGITQSPKYLFRKEGQNVTLSCEQNLNHDAMYWYRQDPGQGLRLIYYSQIVNDFQKGDIAEGYSVSREKKESFPLTVTSAQKNPTAFYLCASTTPRGNRVRGEKLFFGSGTQLSVL.

This clone appeared a single time. The chain joins TRBV10-3 to TRBJ1-2, with 10 bases aligning to TRBD1. The germline V gene has CDR1 ENHRY and CDR2 SYGVKD. V was clipped by 1 base and J by 0 bases; unmatched bases: 5. This CDR3 has 17 amino acids. Written as DNA, the CDR3 is TGTGCCATCAGTGAGTTGGGACAGGGGCGGACTAACTATGGCTACACCTTC. Its translation is CAISELGQGRTNYGYTF.

The chain uses TRBV7-2 and TRBJ1-6; 7 positions match TRBD1. The CDR3 has 13 residues. Germline V CDR1 and CDR2: SGHTA, FQGNSA. Losses at the gene ends were 2 bases for V and 13 bases for J; bases not matched to a gene: 5. Here the CDR3 reads CASSLSGGSPLHF. For the CDR3, the DNA is TGTGCCAGCAGCTTATCAGGGGGTTCTCCCCTCCACTTT.

This rearrangement joins TRBV18 to TRBJ1-1, with D tentatively TRBD1 (5 bases). V was cut by 8 bases and J by 4 bases, with 11 bases left in between. The length of the CDR3 is 12 residues. The germline V gene encodes CDR1 KGHSH and CDR2 LQKENI. The chain's CDR3 is CASQKGATEAFF. The CDR3 nucleotides are TGTGCCAGCCAGAAAGGGGCCACTGAAGCTTTCTTT.

The rearrangement links TRBV4-1 to TRBJ1-6, with TRBD1 matching 7 bases. V gave up 1 base and J gave up 14 bases; unmatched junction bases: 5. CDR1 MGHRA and CDR2 YSYEKL come from the germline V gene. CDR3 length: 13 amino acids. The CDR3 DNA reads TGCGCCAGCAGCCAAGCCACAGGGGTAACCCTCCACTTT. This sequence encodes CASSQATGVTLHF.

This clone was recorded only once. V usage is TRBV27 and J usage is TRBJ1-3, with TRBD1 as a possible D gene (5 bases). Germline V gene sequence: CDR1 MNHEY, CDR2 SMNVEV (reference sequence). V was shortened by 7 bases and J by 8 bases, with 9 bases between the two germline ends. The CDR3 covers 11 residues. The CDR3 spells CASTGGDTIYF. In DNA, the CDR3 is TGTGCCAGCACGGGGGGTGACACCATATATTTT.

V and J are TRBV4-1 and TRBJ1-1, with a possible D match to TRBD1 (5 bases). The CDR3 loop spans 14 amino acids. Germline loops: CDR1 MGHRA, CDR2 YSYEKL. Trimming removed 0 bases at V and 3 bases at J, with 8 bases between. This CDR3 is CASSQDGAYTEAFF. CDR3 nucleotide sequence: TGCGCCAGCAGCCAAGATGGGGCCTACACTGAAGCTTTCTTT.

The chain links TRBV5-4 to TRBJ2-2; TRBD1 might be the D (8 bases). Germline assignment: CDR1 SGHNT and CDR2 YYREEE (reference sequence). The CDR3 has 18 residues. Trimming removed 4 bases from V and 3 bases from J, with 22 bases in between. The CDR3, as DNA: TGTGCCAGCAGCGGGAGGGACAGGCGGGGAAGTGACACCGGGGAGCTGTTTTTT. Its translation is CASSGRDRRGSDTGELFF.

For the CDR3, the DNA is TGTGCCAGCAGCTTCGGGGAGCGCCTGGGAGGAAACACCATATATTTT. Translated: CASSFGERLGGNTIYF. This chain connects TRBV11-2 to TRBJ1-3; D is unclear. V was cut by 3 bases and J by 4 bases, with 16 bases left in between. The V gene's germline CDR1 is SGHAT and CDR2 FQNNGV. The CDR3 runs to 16 residues.

This chain joins TRBV21-1 and TRBJ1-1; the table's D call TRBD1 went unverified against the DNA. TRBV21-1 is reported as a pseudogene. This CDR3 has 19 amino acids. The CDR3 loop reads CASSKELDPGQGSWTEAFF. The CDR3 nucleotides read TGTGCCAGCAGCAAGGAGTTGGATCCGGGACAGGGTAGTTGGACTGAAGCTTTCTTT.

V and J are TRBV7-3 and TRBJ2-2; D possibly corresponds to TRBD2 (5 bases). Germline V gives CDR1 SGHTA, CDR2 FQGTGA. V was trimmed by 3 bases and J by 0 bases, leaving 8 bases between them. CDR3 length equals 15 residues. Here the CDR3 DNA reads TGTGCCAGCAGCTTGCGGCGGGCGAACACCGGGGAGCTGTTTTTT. Protein product: CASSLRRANTGELFF.

The chain joins TRBV19 to TRBJ1-2; 9 bases agree with TRBD1. CDR1 and CDR2 (germline): LNHDA, SQIVND (reference sequence). The trim removed 5 bases at V and 4 bases at J, leaving 5 bases unmatched. The CDR3 length is 14 residues. CDR3 sequence (DNA): TGTGCCAGTAGTCCAGGGACAGGGAGCTATGGCTACACCTTC. Translating gives CASSPGTGSYGYTF. Variable domain in full (rest from reference TRBV19 and TRBJ1-2): DGGITQSPKYLFRKEGQNVTLSCEQNLNHDAMYWYRQDPGQGLRLIYYSQIVNDFQKGDIAEGYSVSREKKESFPLTVTSAQKNPTAFYLCASSPGTGSYGYTFGSGTRLTVV.

The J gene is TRBJ1-2, the V gene TRBV4-1, with 8 bases fitting TRBD1. CDR3 length equals 15 residues. Per germline, CDR1 MGHRA and CDR2 YSYEKL. Trimming took 5 bases from V and 6 from J; bases not matched to a gene: 11. The CDR3 protein is CASSYYGQGGDGYTF. DNA for the CDR3: TGCGCCAGCAGCTATTACGGACAGGGAGGTGATGGCTACACCTTC.

The V gene is TRBV7-2, the J gene TRBJ1-3; D remains ambiguous. CDR1 is SGHTA, CDR2 FQGNSA, per germline. Trimming took 5 bases from V and 4 from J, leaving 9 bases between them. This CDR3 spans 13 amino acids. Written as DNA, the CDR3 is TGTGCCAGCAGCCCTAGCGGAGGAAACACCATATATTTT. This gives the protein CASSPSGGNTIYF. Looking up the rest from reference TRBV7-2 and TRBJ1-3 gives the full variable domain: GAGVSQSPSNKVTEKGKDVELRCDPISGHTALYWYRQSLGQGLEFLIYFQGNSAPDKSGLPSDRFSAERTGGSVSTLTIQRTQQEDSAVYLCASSPSGGNTIYFGEGSWLTVV.